This TCR beta chain was recovered during a study of blood T cells in healthy people across ages. The study, taken as a whole, reports: Comparison with aged donors showed that long-lived donors had more naive CD4+ cells and higher diversity.

Healthy Caucasian individuals from Russia aged roughly 6 to 100 served as donors. This clonotype was seen at least ten times. Antigen unknown. The CDR3 contains 17 residues. The germline V and J ends were trimmed by 6 bases and 0 bases, with 19 bases remaining between them. The V gene's germline CDR1 is SNHLY and CDR2 FYNNEI. The authors ran a second PCR of about 7 to 11 cycles using a sample-barcoded 5' primer and a J-beta primer mix. Using its own MiXCR run on the 5' RACE reads, TCRdb lists one record per CDR3 protein. The sample holds fewer than 750,000 distinct CDR3 sequences, around 50% seen once.

The sample taken for sequencing was blood. The J gene is TRBJ2-3, the V gene TRBV2; perhaps D is TRBD1 or TRBD2 (6 bases each). This sequence originates from an elderly woman in good health. The CDR3 reads CASRRDVGGFSTDTQYF. CDR3 nucleotides: TGTGCCAGCAGGAGGGATGTGGGGGGCTTTAGCACAGATACGCAGTATTTT.